Listed below are T cell receptor beta chains from one sample, sequenced in a study of T cell changes during pregnancy in multiple sclerosis. The method was immunoSEQ multiplex PCR; TCRdb's version includes in-frame clones alone and lacks a portion of them. The table includes about 57,000 clones, 85% to 95% detected once. The sequencing here drew on CD4+ T cells from peripheral blood mononuclear cells, taken in the third trimester of pregnancy. These receptor sequences come from a female donor with multiple sclerosis, enrolled in a pregnancy study. The CDR3 runs from the conserved cysteine through the conserved F or W. D genes are given only for firm matches. Not all rows give a size; the values are once, few, many and, for expanded clones, a class.

cdr3_length	clone_size	d_call	v_call	j_call	cdr3_aa	cdr3_nt
14	-	-	TRBV7-9	TRBJ1-4	CASTRGATNEKLFF	TGTGCCAGCACACGGGGGGCAACTAATGAAAAACTGTTTTTT
14	once	-	TRBV5-4	TRBJ1-3	CASSLLQARNTIYF	TGTGCCAGCAGCTTGCTTCAGGCCAGAAACACCATATATTTT
15	-	-	TRBV27	TRBJ1-3	CASSLEGAGGNTIYF	TGTGCCAGCAGTTTGGAAGGGGCTGGTGGAAACACCATATATTTT
18	-	TRBD1	TRBV7-9	TRBJ1-1	CASSPRRDRRLINTEAFF	TGTGCCAGCAGCCCACGCCGGGACAGGCGACTAATAAACACTGAAGCTTTCTTT
16	-	TRBD1	TRBV7-3	TRBJ1-6	CASSLQAGGLDSPLHF	TGTGCCAGCAGCTTACAGGCAGGGGGCCTTGATTCACCCCTCCACTTT
17	-	-	TRBV19	TRBJ1-1	CASSVFPPGAQNTEAFF	TGTGCCAGTAGCGTTTTCCCCCCAGGGGCGCAGAACACTGAAGCTTTCTTT
13	-	-	TRBV7-2	TRBJ1-2	CASSLGVSYGYTF	TGTGCCAGCAGCTTAGGAGTTTCCTATGGCTACACCTTC
16	-	-	TRBV4-2	TRBJ2-2	CASSQVQGMDTGELFF	TGTGCCAGCAGCCAAGTTCAGGGGATGGACACCGGGGAGCTGTTTTTT
16	-	-	TRBV4-2	TRBJ1-2	CASSQHRQAPSYGYTF	TGTGCCAGCAGCCAACACAGACAGGCCCCGAGTTATGGCTACACCTTC
15	once	-	TRBV4-3	TRBJ2-7	CASSQDRGLAYEQYF	TGCGCCAGCAGCCAAGATAGAGGGCTAGCCTACGAGCAGTACTTC
12	-	TRBD2	TRBV27	TRBJ2-5	CATGLAGETQYF	TGTGCCACCGGACTAGCGGGGGAGACCCAGTACTTC
16	-	TRBD2	TRBV4-2	TRBJ2-5	CASSLTRGGFEETQYF	TGTGCCAGCAGCCTAACCCGGGGGGGATTTGAAGAGACCCAGTACTTC
15	-	TRBD1	TRBV27	TRBJ1-2	CASSRIRDRHIGYTF	TGTGCCAGCAGCCGAATCCGGGACAGGCATATTGGCTACACCTTC
14	-	TRBD1	TRBV6-5	TRBJ1-5	CASSYTGGDQPQHF	TGTGCCAGCAGTTACACAGGGGGCGATCAGCCCCAGCATTTT
15	-	-	TRBV6-1	TRBJ1-1	CASSDVGQGRGEAFF	TGTGCCAGCAGTGACGTAGGGCAGGGAAGAGGTGAAGCTTTCTTT
15	-	TRBD1	TRBV19	TRBJ2-5	CASSIGTGHQETQYF	TGTGCCAGTAGTATCGGGACAGGGCATCAAGAGACCCAGTACTTC
14	once	TRBD1	TRBV7-2	TRBJ2-7	CASSLGGQGYEQYF	TGTGCCAGCAGCTTGGGGGGACAGGGCTACGAGCAGTACTTC
13	-	-	TRBV18	TRBJ2-3	CASCDSRTDTQYF	TGTGCCAGCTGCGATTCCCGCACAGATACGCAGTATTTT
17	-	TRBD1	TRBV5-6	TRBJ2-5	CASSLAFTGEEQETQYF	TGTGCCAGCAGCTTGGCCTTTACAGGGGAAGAACAAGAGACCCAGTACTTC
14	-	-	TRBV7-2	TRBJ2-7	CASSLEGDLYEQYF	TGTGCCAGCAGCTTAGAGGGGGACCTCTACGAGCAGTACTTC
18	few	TRBD1	TRBV27	TRBJ1-3	CASRRTGTGGRAGNTIYF	TGTGCCAGCAGGCGAACCGGGACAGGGGGTCGGGCCGGAAACACCATATATTTT
12	-	TRBD1	TRBV6-1	TRBJ2-1	CASSLQGQEQFF	TGTGCCAGCAGTCTACAGGGACAGGAGCAGTTCTTC
16	-	-	TRBV4-3	TRBJ2-3	CASSQDIGLKRVTQYF	TGCGCCAGCAGCCAAGATATCGGCTTAAAGAGGGTTACGCAGTATTTT
16	-	TRBD1	TRBV9	TRBJ2-1	CASSVVQGAGISEQFF	TGTGCCAGCAGCGTAGTGCAGGGGGCCGGTATCAGTGAGCAGTTCTTC
14	-	-	TRBV5-5	TRBJ1-6	CASAQGRFNSPLHF	TGTGCCAGCGCCCAGGGTCGCTTTAATTCACCCCTCCACTTT
18	-	TRBD1	TRBV7-8	TRBJ2-6	CASSAGQGPSSGANVLTF	TGTGCCAGCAGCGCCGGACAGGGACCTAGCTCTGGGGCCAACGTCCTGACTTTC
16	-	TRBD2	TRBV10-3	TRBJ2-1	CAIRGGLAGGWNEQFF	TGTGCCATCAGAGGGGGACTAGCGGGGGGATGGAATGAGCAGTTCTTC
13	-	TRBD1	TRBV18	TRBJ2-5	CASSPPGQGTSYF	TGTGCCAGCTCACCACCGGGACAGGGCACTTCGTACTTC
14	-	-	TRBV9	TRBJ1-2	CASSPGQEEYGYTF	TGTGCCAGCAGCCCCGGGCAGGAGGAATATGGCTACACCTTC
14	-	-	TRBV29-1	TRBJ2-1	CSVWRRVSYNEQFF	TGCAGCGTGTGGCGGCGAGTCTCCTACAATGAGCAGTTCTTC
15	-	-	TRBV7-2	TRBJ1-6	CASSTPGLPNSPLHF	TGTGCCAGCAGCACCCCGGGACTCCCCAATTCACCCCTCCACTTT
16	-	-	TRBV30	TRBJ2-2	CAWSVARLSNTGELFF	TGTGCCTGGAGTGTAGCTAGACTCTCGAACACCGGGGAGCTGTTTTTT
15	-	-	TRBV5-4	TRBJ1-1	CASSPVGGAEIEAFF	TGTGCCAGCAGCCCAGTTGGGGGGGCGGAAATTGAAGCTTTCTTT
16	-	TRBD1	TRBV6-1	TRBJ2-7	CASSARGTLSSYEQYF	TGTGCCAGCAGTGCCAGGGGGACCCTTAGCTCCTACGAGCAGTACTTC
13	once	TRBD2	TRBV11-3	TRBJ2-7	CASIIAGGYEQYF	TGTGCCTCCATAATAGCGGGGGGCTACGAGCAGTACTTC
17	-	-	TRBV5-4	TRBJ1-6	CASSPRGGAGFNSPLHF	TGTGCCAGCAGCCCCCGAGGGGGAGCAGGATTTAATTCACCCCTCCACTTT
15	-	TRBD1	TRBV6-5	TRBJ2-7	CASSYSRDRDYEQYF	TGTGCCAGCAGTTACTCGAGGGACAGGGACTACGAGCAGTACTTC
14	-	TRBD1	TRBV11-1	TRBJ2-7	CASSLGRGKGPVDF	TGTGCCAGCAGCTTAGGCAGGGGGAAGGGACCAGTGGACTTC
15	once	-	TRBV13	TRBJ2-3	CASSLGAGGRDTQYF	TGTGCCAGCAGCTTAGGTGCAGGGGGGCGAGATACGCAGTATTTT
14	-	-	TRBV11-2	TRBJ1-1	CASSVTDSGTEAFF	TGTGCCAGCAGCGTGACAGATTCGGGCACTGAAGCTTTCTTT
16	-	-	TRBV11-3	TRBJ2-6	CASSPGRGAGANVLTF	TGTGCCAGCAGCCCTGGTCGGGGGGCCGGGGCCAACGTCCTGACTTTC
18	-	TRBD1	TRBV9	TRBJ2-3	CASSVELRGQGASDTQYF	TGTGCCAGCAGCGTAGAACTTAGGGGACAGGGGGCTTCAGATACGCAGTATTTT
14	-	-	TRBV6-6	TRBJ1-6	CASRQTWTNSPLHF	TGTGCCAGCAGGCAAACGTGGACAAATTCACCCCTCCACTTT
13	-	TRBD1	TRBV7-3	TRBJ2-1	CASRRTGVGEQFF	TGTGCCAGCAGACGGACAGGGGTGGGTGAGCAGTTCTTC
15	-	TRBD1	TRBV18	TRBJ1-4	CASSRGGQGNEKLFF	TGTGCCAGCTCACGTGGCGGACAGGGGAATGAAAAACTGTTTTTT
13	-	-	TRBV7-3	TRBJ1-2	CASSLQAGEFYTF	TGTGCCAGCAGCTTGCAGGCAGGGGAGTTCTACACCTTC
12	-	-	TRBV5-8	TRBJ1-2	CASSRDYYGYTF	TGTGCCAGCAGCCGGGACTACTATGGCTACACCTTC